This TCR beta chain was obtained from a study of blood T cells in healthy people across ages (dated by TCRdb to 2015 to 2017). Broadly, across the study: In model experiments, template switching captured about one uniquely barcoded TCR beta cDNA molecule for every two T cells. To avoid experimental bias, donors of different ages were distributed randomly across sequencing lanes. The donors were split into four age groups: young (average around 15 years), middle-aged (39), aged (about 62) and long-lived (roughly 77). To track age-related changes in TCR beta repertoire diversity, the study relied on deep sequencing normalized with unique cDNA molecular identifiers. Two additional independent replicas of 1 million unique cDNA reads from the same blood draw were analyzed for two donors (one aged 18 to 30 and one aged 80 or older). Points the paper makes about the study in general: Estimates of total diversity based on one million sequenced T cells were regarded as lower bounds and as underestimates. Observed TCR beta diversity correlated strongly with the percentage of naive T cells measured by flow cytometry. The long-lived group showed more naive CD4+ T cells, fewer expanded clones and increased TCR diversity than the aged group, suggesting age selection. Because profiling used bulk unsorted PBMCs, naive and antigen-experienced compartments could not be compared conclusively. Observed TCR beta diversity per million T cells fell roughly linearly with age, and a significant reduction was already apparent by age about 36. Because the CMV infection status of the donors was unknown, age-related changes in expanded clonotypes may potentially have been confounded.

To prepare the library, 5' RACE was applied. TCRdb records Illumina HiSeq 2500 as the sequencer. The second PCR ran for roughly 7 to 11 cycles and used a J-beta primer mix along with a sample-barcoded 5' primer. Each TCR beta cDNA molecule received a unique molecular identifier from a template-switch 5' adaptor carrying 12 random nucleotides. Each sample yielded at least 2.5 million CDR3-containing paired-end reads. First-strand cDNA was synthesized from all RNA with the Mint cDNA synthesis kit, primed by a TRBC-specific oligonucleotide. Following uracil-DNA glycosylase treatment, a first 18-cycle PCR with universal primers M1SS and BC2_uni_R was performed on all cDNA. The paper's processing steps were these. Normalization of each sample was performed by random selection of 1 million high-quality reads, each carrying a distinct molecular identifier. Instead of being binned into consensus sequences, reads with shared molecular identifiers were discarded. MiTCR, run with a Q25 quality threshold and the strictest error-elimination algorithm, handled CDR3 identification, clonotype clustering and error correction. A nonparametric unseen species model using Euler transformation provided a lower-bound estimate of total TCR beta diversity. The public reads were quality trimmed at Q25 with fastp and then assembled into clones with MiXCR by TCRdb, keeping productive beta chains. Every entry covers one CDR3 protein and lists the most common genes and DNA from its rows. The V and J calls and clone size are TCRdb's, not the authors'. The sample records some 1.1 million distinct CDR3 sequences, 35% to 40% of which are singletons. About 12% of the sample is held by the ten biggest clonotypes.

Trimming takes 0 bases off V and 5 bases off J; junction bases not matched to a gene: 4. Via the germline V gene, CDR1 is LGHNA and CDR2 YSLEER. From the cysteine through the phenylalanine, the CDR3 covers 15 amino acids. Left in the record is the CDR3 DNA by itself, 45 bases read in frame from the first base. Systemically healthy Caucasian individuals from Russia, over 30 in total and aged about 6 to 90 years, were included as donors. Each donor gave 8 to 10 milliliters of peripheral blood, drawn into EDTA-treated Vacutainer tubes. PBMCs were isolated by Ficoll-Paque density-gradient centrifugation, with at least 7 million obtained per sample. Total RNA, at least 5 micrograms per sample, was extracted from PBMCs with Trizol reagent. Naive CD45RAhigh/CD27high T cell percentages were measured by flow cytometry on a PBMC aliquot from every donor. About this clonotype itself: Which antigen it targets is not known. No base quality information exists; no much larger clone differs at one position.

The receptor chain draws on TRBV4-3 and TRBJ2-1; 7 bases in the middle match TRBD1. Sequences were obtained from blood. This TCR derives from a man aged 18 to 30 in good health. The CDR3: CASSQEGQGDNEQFF. At the DNA level, the sequence is TGCGCCAGCAGCCAAGAAGGGCAGGGGGACAATGAGCAGTTCTTC.